This T cell receptor (beta chain) was documented in a study of cytomegalovirus exposure and HLA in healthy donors. Study observations and caveats: Trimming of TCR beta V- and J-genes showed a link, identified in a later analysis, to a missense DCLRE1C variant. Segments of the TCR beta V type were, in most cases, productive about 87% or about 30% of the time in an earlier analysis.

The CDR3 runs 14 residues. V was trimmed by 1 base and J by 4 bases, leaving 9 bases between them. The germline CDR1 and CDR2 sequences are LNHDA and SQIVND (reference sequence). PCR involved 60 Vbeta and 13 Jbeta primers. Measured with immunoSEQ multiplex PCR; TCRdb has only the in-frame clones, and not every one. The sample contains about 85,000 clones, about four fifths of which appear only once. Comment on this clone: What it binds is unknown.

The rearrangement uses TRBV19 and TRBJ2-3; weak D call: TRBD1 (5 bases). The receptor's source is a man aged 45 to 65 in good health and CMV-seropositive. The sequenced material came from PBMCs. CDR3 amino acids: CASSIGTRADTQYF. CDR3 in DNA: TGTGCCAGTAGTATAGGGACCAGGGCAGATACGCAGTATTTT.